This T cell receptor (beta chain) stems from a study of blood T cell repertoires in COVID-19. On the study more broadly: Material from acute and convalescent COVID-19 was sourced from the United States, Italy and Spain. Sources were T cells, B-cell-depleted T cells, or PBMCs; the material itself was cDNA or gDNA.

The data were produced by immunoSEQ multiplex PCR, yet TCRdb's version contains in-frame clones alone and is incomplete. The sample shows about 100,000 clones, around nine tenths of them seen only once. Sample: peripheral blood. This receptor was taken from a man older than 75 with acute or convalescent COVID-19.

CDR3: CASSRGHTGELFF. CDR3 DNA: TGTGCCAGCAGTCGAGGGCACACCGGGGAGCTGTTTTTT. V is TRBV6-2 or TRBV6-3 and J is TRBJ2-2, with TRBD2 as a possible D gene (5 bases). The germline gives CDR1 MNHEY, CDR2 SVGEGT. V lost 5 bases, J lost 3 bases, and 7 bases lay in between. CDR3 size: 13 residues.